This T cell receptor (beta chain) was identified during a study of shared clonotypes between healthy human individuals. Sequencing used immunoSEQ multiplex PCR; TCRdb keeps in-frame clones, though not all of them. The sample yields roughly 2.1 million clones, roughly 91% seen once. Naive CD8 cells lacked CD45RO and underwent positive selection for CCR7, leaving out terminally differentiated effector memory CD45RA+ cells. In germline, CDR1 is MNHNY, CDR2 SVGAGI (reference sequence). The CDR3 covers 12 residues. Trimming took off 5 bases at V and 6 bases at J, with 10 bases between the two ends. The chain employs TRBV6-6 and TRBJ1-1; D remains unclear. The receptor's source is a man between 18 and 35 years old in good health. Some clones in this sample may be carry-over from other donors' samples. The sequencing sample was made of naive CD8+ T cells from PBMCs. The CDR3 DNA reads TGTGCCAGCAGTACCCGGGGTCCTGAAGCTTTCTTT. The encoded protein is CASSTRGPEAFF.